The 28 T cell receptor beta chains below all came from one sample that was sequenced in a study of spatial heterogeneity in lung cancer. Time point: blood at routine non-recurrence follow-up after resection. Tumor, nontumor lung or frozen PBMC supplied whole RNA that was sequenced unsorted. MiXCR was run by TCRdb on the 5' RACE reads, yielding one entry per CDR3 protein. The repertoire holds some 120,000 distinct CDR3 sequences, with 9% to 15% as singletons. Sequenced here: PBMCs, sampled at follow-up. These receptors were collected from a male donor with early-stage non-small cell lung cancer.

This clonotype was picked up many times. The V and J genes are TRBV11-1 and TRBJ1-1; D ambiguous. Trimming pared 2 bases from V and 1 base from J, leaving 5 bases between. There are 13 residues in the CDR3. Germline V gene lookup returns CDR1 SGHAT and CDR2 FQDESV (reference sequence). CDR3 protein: CASSLQRNTEAFF. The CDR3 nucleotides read TGTGCCAGCAGCTTACAGCGGAACACTGAAGCTTTCTTT.

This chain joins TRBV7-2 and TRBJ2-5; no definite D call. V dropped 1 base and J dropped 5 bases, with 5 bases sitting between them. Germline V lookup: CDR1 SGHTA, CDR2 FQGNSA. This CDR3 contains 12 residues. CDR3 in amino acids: CASSLVSETQYF. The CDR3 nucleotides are TGTGCCAGCAGCTTAGTCTCTGAGACCCAGTACTTC.

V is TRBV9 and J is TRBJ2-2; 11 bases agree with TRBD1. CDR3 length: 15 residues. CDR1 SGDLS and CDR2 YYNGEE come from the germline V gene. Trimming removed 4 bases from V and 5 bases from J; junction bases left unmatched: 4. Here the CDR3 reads CASSTRDRGTGELFF. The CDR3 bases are TGTGCCAGCAGCACCCGGGACAGGGGGACCGGGGAGCTGTTTTTT.

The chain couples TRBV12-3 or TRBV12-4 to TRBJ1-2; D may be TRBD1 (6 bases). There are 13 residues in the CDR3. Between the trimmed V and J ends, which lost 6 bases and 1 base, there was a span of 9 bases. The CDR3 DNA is TGTGCCAGCAGCCCACAGGGTAACTATGGCTACACCTTC. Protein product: CASSPQGNYGYTF.

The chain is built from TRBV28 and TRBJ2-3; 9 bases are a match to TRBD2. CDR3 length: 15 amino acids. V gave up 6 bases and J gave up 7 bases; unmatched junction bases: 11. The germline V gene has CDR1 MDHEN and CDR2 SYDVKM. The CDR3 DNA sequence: TGTGCCAGCAGCCAAGGGCCTAGCGGGGTGAATACGCAGTATTTT. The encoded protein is CASSQGPSGVNTQYF.

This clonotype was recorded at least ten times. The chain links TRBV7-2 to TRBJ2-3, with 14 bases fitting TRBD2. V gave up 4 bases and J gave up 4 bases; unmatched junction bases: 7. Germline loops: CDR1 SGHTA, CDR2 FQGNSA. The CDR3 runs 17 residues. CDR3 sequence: CASSSRTSGGTADTQYF. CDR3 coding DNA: TGTGCCAGCAGCTCAAGGACTAGCGGGGGGACGGCAGATACGCAGTATTTT. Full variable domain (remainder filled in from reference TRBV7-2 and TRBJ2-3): GAGVSQSPSNKVTEKGKDVELRCDPISGHTALYWYRQSLGQGLEFLIYFQGNSAPDKSGLPSDRFSAERTGGSVSTLTIQRTQQEDSAVYLCASSSRTSGGTADTQYFGPGTRLTVL.

Here the CDR3 reads CASSLTRGTGNNYGYTF. As DNA, the CDR3 is TGTGCCAGCAGTTTAACAAGGGGGACAGGCAACAACTATGGCTACACCTTC. The chain is built from TRBV27 and TRBJ1-2, with TRBD1 matching 8 bases. The length of the CDR3 is 17 residues. Trimming took 2 bases from V and 2 from J; bases not matched to a gene: 10. Germline CDR1 and CDR2: MNHEY and SMNVEV (reference sequence).

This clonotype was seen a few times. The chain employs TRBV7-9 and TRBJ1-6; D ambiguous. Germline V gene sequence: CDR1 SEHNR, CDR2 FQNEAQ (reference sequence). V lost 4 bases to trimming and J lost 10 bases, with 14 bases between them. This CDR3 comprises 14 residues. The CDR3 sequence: CASSSPELGSPLHF. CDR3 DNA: TGTGCCAGCAGCTCCCCGGAGTTGGGCTCACCCCTCCACTTT.

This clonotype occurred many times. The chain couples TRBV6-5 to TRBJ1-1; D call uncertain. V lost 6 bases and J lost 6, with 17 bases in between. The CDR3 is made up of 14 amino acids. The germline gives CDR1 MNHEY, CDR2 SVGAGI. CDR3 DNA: TGTGCCAGCAGGAAGGGAAGGTCAAGGGCTGAAGCTTTCTTT. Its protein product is CASRKGRSRAEAFF.

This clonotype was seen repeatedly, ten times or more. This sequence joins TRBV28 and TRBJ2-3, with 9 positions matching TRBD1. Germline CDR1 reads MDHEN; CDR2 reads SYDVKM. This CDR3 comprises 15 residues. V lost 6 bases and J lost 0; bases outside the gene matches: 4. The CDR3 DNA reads TGTGCCAGCAGCCACAGGGGGCCCAGCACAGATACGCAGTATTTT. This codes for CASSHRGPSTDTQYF.

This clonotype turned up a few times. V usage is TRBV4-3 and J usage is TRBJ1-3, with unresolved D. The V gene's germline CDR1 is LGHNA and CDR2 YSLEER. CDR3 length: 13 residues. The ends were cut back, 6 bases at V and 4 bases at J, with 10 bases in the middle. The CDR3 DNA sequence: TGCGCCAGCAGTCTCGGGTCCGGAAACACCATATATTTT. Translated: CASSLGSGNTIYF.

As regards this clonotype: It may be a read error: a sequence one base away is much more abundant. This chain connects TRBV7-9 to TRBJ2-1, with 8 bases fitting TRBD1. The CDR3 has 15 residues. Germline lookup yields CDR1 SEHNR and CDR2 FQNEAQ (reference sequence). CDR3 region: CASSARTGIANEQSF. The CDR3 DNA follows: TGTGCCAGCAGCGCACGGACAGGGATAGCAAATGAGCAGTCCTTC.

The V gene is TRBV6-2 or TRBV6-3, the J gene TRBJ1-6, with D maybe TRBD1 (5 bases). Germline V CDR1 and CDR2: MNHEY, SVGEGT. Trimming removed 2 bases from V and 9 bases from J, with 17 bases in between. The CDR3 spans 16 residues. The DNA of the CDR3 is TGTGCCAGCAGTTACCGCCGGGGGAGTAATGGTTCACCCCTCCACTTT. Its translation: CASSYRRGSNGSPLHF.

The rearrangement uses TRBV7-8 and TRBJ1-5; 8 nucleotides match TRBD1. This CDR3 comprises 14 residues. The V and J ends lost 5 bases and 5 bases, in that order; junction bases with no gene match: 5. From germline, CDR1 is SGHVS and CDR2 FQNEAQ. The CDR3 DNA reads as TGTGCCAGCAGCCGAAACAGGGGGTATCAGCCCCAGCATTTT. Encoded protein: CASSRNRGYQPQHF.

CDR3 sequence: CASSYHGSRFQAFF. The DNA for the CDR3 is TGTGCCAGCAGTTACCACGGGAGTCGATTTCAGGCTTTCTTT. The J gene is TRBJ1-1, the V gene TRBV6-2 or TRBV6-3; D gene unclear. Trimming removed 2 bases from V and 11 bases from J, with 18 bases in between. The CDR3 is 14 residues long. CDR1 is MNHEY and CDR2 is SVGEGT in the germline V gene.

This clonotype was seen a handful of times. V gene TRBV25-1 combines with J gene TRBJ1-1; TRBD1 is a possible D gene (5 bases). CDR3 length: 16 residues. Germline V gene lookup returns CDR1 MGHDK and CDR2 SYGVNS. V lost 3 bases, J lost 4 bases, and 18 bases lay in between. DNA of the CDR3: TGTGCCAGCAGTGACTTACTAACAGGAGGCGGCACTGAAGCTTTCTTT. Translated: CASSDLLTGGGTEAFF. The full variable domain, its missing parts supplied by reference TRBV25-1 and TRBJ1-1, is EADIYQTPRYLVIGTGKKITLECSQTMGHDKMYWYQQDPGMELHLIHYSYGVNSTEKGDLSSESTVSRIRTEHFPLTLESARPSHTSQYLCASSDLLTGGGTEAFFGQGTRLTVV.

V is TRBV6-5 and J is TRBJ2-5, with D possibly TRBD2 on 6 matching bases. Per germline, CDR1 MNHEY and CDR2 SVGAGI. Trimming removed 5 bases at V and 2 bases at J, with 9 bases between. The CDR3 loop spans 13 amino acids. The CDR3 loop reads CASSISGQETQYF. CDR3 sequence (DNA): TGTGCCAGCAGTATTAGCGGACAAGAGACCCAGTACTTC.

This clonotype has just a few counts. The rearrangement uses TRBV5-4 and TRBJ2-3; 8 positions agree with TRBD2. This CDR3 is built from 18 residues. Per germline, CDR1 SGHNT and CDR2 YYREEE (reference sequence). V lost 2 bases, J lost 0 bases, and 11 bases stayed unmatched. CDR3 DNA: TGTGCCAGCAGCTTCGGCGGGGGGCACGGCTCTAGCACAGATACGCAGTATTTT. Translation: CASSFGGGHGSSTDTQYF.

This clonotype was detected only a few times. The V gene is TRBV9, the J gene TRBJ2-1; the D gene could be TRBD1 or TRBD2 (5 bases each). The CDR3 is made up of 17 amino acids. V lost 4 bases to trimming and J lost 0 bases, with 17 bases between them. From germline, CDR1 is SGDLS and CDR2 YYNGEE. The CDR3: CASSRSGTVSSYNEQFF. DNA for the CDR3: TGTGCCAGCAGCCGCTCCGGGACGGTGAGCTCCTACAATGAGCAGTTCTTC.

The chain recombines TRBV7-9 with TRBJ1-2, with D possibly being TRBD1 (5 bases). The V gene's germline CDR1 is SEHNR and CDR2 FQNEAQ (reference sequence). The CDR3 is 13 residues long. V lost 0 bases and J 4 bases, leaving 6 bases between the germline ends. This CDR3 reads CASSLAGAYGYTF. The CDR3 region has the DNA TGTGCCAGCAGCTTAGCAGGGGCCTATGGCTACACCTTC. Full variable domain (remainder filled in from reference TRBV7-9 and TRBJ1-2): DTGVSQNPRHKITKRGQNVTFRCDPISEHNRLYWYRQTLGQGPEFLTYFQNEAQLEKSRLLSDRFSAERPKGSFSTLEIQRTEQGDSAMYLCASSLAGAYGYTFGSGTRLTVV.

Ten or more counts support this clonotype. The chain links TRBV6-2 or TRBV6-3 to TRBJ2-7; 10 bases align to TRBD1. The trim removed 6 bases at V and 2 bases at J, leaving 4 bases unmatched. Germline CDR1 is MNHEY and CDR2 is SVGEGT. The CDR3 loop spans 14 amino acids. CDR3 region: CASRRTGGPYEQYF. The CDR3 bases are TGTGCCAGCAGGCGGACAGGGGGGCCCTACGAGCAGTACTTC.

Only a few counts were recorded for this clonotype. The CDR3 spells CASSQDYHVTQYF. CDR3 coding DNA: TGCGCCAGCAGCCAGGATTACCATGTGACCCAGTACTTC. V is TRBV4-1 and J is TRBJ2-5; the D is unclear. CDR1 MGHRA and CDR2 YSYEKL come from the germline V gene. Trimming took off 3 bases at V and 7 bases at J, with 12 bases between the two ends. The CDR3 runs 13 residues.

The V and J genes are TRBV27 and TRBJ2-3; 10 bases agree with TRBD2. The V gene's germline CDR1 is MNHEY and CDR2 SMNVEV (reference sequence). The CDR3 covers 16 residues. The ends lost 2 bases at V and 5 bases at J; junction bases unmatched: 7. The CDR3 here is CASSLASGGHRDTQYF. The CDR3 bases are TGTGCCAGCAGTTTAGCTAGCGGGGGTCATCGAGATACGCAGTATTTT.

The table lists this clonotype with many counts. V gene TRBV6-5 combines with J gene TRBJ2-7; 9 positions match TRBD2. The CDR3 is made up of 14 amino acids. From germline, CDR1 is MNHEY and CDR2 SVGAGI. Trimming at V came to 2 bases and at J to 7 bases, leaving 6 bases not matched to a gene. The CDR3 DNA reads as TGTGCCAGCAGTTACGGTAGCGGGGGACAGGAGCAGTACTTC. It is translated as CASSYGSGGQEQYF.

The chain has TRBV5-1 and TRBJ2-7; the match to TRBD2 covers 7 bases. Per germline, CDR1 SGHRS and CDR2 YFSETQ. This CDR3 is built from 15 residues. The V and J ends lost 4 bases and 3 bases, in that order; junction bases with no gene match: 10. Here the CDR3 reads CASSTGGTSYYEQYF. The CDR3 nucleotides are TGCGCCAGCAGCACCGGGGGGACGAGCTACTACGAGCAGTACTTC.

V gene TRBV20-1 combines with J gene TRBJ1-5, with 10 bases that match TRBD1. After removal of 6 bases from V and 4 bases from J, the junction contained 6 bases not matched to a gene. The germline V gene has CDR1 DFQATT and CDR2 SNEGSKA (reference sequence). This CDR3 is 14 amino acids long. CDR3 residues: CSASTGGFNQPQHF. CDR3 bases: TGCAGTGCATCGACAGGGGGCTTTAATCAGCCCCAGCATTTT.

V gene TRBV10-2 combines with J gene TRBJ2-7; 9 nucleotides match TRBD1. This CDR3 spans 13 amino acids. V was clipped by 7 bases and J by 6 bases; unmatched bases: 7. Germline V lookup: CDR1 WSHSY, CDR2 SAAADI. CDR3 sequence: CASTTQGAGEQYF. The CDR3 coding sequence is TGCGCCAGCACGACACAGGGGGCAGGCGAGCAGTACTTC.

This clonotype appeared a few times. CDR3 sequence: CASRRRLAGGSETQYF. For the CDR3, the DNA is TGTGCCAGCAGACGTCGACTAGCGGGGGGTTCAGAGACCCAGTACTTC. This sequence joins TRBV28 and TRBJ2-5; TRBD2 matches 13 bases. The CDR3 is made up of 16 amino acids. After removal of 6 bases from V and 4 bases from J, the junction contained 8 bases not matched to a gene. The V gene's germline CDR1 is MDHEN and CDR2 SYDVKM.